This T cell receptor (beta chain) was documented in a study of T cell responses to AZD1222 COVID-19 vaccine (dated by TCRdb to the early 2020s). Study-wide context: AZD1222 recipients given second doses at about 4 weeks or at about 12 weeks were pooled, since spike-specific TCR depth and breadth were not found to differ between the two schedules. A total of 233 trial participants underwent TCR sequencing, of whom 207 had received two doses of AZD1222 and some 25 had received two doses of the MenACWY control vaccine. Trial participants were enrolled into age subgroups of 18-55, 56-69 and 70-plus years, which contained roughly 150, 30 and 60 TCR-sequenced participants, respectively. Results the study describes overall, beyond this receptor: Because no day 14 peak-response samples were available, repertoires were characterized only after the peak T cell response. A significant rise in spike-specific TCR breadth and depth was observed after two AZD1222 doses relative to day 0 and relative to MenACWY recipients. The whole spike protein was spanned by vaccine-associated CD4 TCRs, and dominant responses were seen in regions 160-218 and 743-854. Epitopes outside the regions mutated in the B.1.351 and B.1.1.7 variants were reportedly recognized by nearly half of the unique spike-specific TCRs. Participants were mostly white British, with more females than males. The authors suggested clonal diversity may have been underestimated. In the small 56-69-year group, the increase in depth fell short of significance, most likely because of low power. Conclusions about previously exposed vaccinees are limited because only six or seven AZD1222 recipients were SARS-CoV-2 seropositive at baseline.

Details on this clone: Its binding antigen is unknown. No much larger clonotype is one base removed from it; base qualities were not supplied.

The cysteine opens and the phenylalanine closes a CDR3 of 11 amino acids. Only the CDR3 region is kept as DNA, spanning 33 bases read in frame from base 1. According to the germline V gene, CDR1 reads SQVTM and CDR2 reads ANQGSEA. The junction carries 8 bases between V and J, which are trimmed by 6 bases and 3 bases respectively. The CDR3 regions of human TCRbeta chains were analyzed by immunosequencing. Turning to the authors' computational methods: Repertoire TCRs were matched against a reference library of SARS-CoV-2-specific TCRs generated with the MIRA antigen-specificity platform. Breadth meant the fraction of unique TCRs that were SARS-CoV-2-associated, whereas depth meant the fraction of total T cells that were SARS-CoV-2-associated. Using the MIRA data, each spike-specific TCR was mapped to the spike region that the TCR reacts to and placed in a CD4 or CD8 class. Log10-transformed breadth and depth values were compared by one-way ANOVA with Sidak's multiple comparisons tests. Drawn from immuneACCESS, this table holds only the in-frame rearrangements with V and J called that TCRdb kept. Clones are partly lost; checked studies trace under half to an unresolved V gene and leave the rest unexplained. That table gives V, J and clone size, and the DNA gave D and trimming. Across this sample there are approximately 100,000 clones, with around 90% seen only once. The ten largest clones add up to over 4.5% of the sample.

The sample's time point label, decoded: baseline before first vaccination. Vaccinee samples came from UK trials COV001 and COV002, including a single-blind randomized controlled phase 2/3 trial of AZD1222 (ChAdOx1 nCoV-19) in healthy adults. For TCRbeta chain sequencing, PBMC samples were collected from trial participants at day 0 and at day 28 after the second dose. Recombination linked TRBV29-1 to TRBJ1-2; D gene: possibly TRBD1, on 5 matching bases. The source of this sequence is an adult in good health. The sample consisted of peripheral blood, taken on day 0 of AZD1222 vaccination. CDR3 protein: CSVMTDYGYTF. The sequenced DNA: TGCAGCGTCATGACAGACTATGGCTACACCTTC.